This TCR beta chain was captured in a study of blood T cell repertoires in COVID-19. Study in general: COVID-19 samples from acute and convalescent phases originated in the United States, Italy and Spain. From T cells, B-cell-depleted T cells, or PBMCs came the material, which was cDNA or gDNA.

As processed by the authors: Reference gene primer amplification in the assay estimated nucleated cell counts. Clones were read by immunoSEQ multiplex PCR, and TCRdb kept only the in-frame ones, dropping some. V, J and clone size are taken as reported in that table, and D and trimming were inferred from the DNA itself. Among tens of thousands of clones listed, over 80% were seen once. The CDR3 consists of 11 residues. CDR1 SGHDT and CDR2 YYEEEE come from the germline V gene. Trimming took 4 bases from V and 5 from J, leaving 6 bases between them. Source material: peripheral blood. This chain uses TRBV5-6 with TRBJ2-5; D unclear. This TCR derives from a man between 45 and 60 years old with active COVID-19. CDR3 DNA: TGTGCCAGCAGCCTCCGGGAGACCCAGTACTTC. Translated, it gives CASSLRETQYF.